A single sample gave rise to the 10 T cell receptor beta chains below, sequenced in a study of blood T cell repertoires in COVID-19. Profiling relied on immunoSEQ multiplex PCR, and the TCRdb table lists in-frame clones only, not all of them. Among around 160,000 clones listed, around 80% were seen once. Sequencing input: peripheral blood. The origin of the receptors is a human donor with acute or convalescent COVID-19. The donor label of this sample is uncertain.

The J gene is TRBJ2-2, the V gene TRBV24-1, with a tentative D call TRBD1 (6 bases). This CDR3 is 18 amino acids long. V lost 7 bases to trimming and J lost 3 bases, with 23 bases between them. Looked up from germline, CDR1 is KGHDR and CDR2 is SFDVKD. The CDR3 region has the DNA TGTGCCACCAGCCGAATAACCTACGGGACAAAATACACCGGGGAGCTGTTTTTT. The encoded protein is CATSRITYGTKYTGELFF.

This chain links TRBV27 with TRBJ1-4; 9 bases are shared with TRBD1. The CDR3 consists of 15 residues. In germline, CDR1 is MNHEY, CDR2 SMNVEV (reference sequence). V was pared by 3 bases and J by 5 bases, with 4 bases of the junction left unmatched. The CDR3 spells CASSFSGTGNEKLFF. For the CDR3, the DNA is TGTGCCAGCAGTTTTTCCGGGACAGGGAATGAAAAACTGTTTTTT.

This clone appeared once. The chain is built from TRBV5-1 and TRBJ2-3; 7 nucleotides agree with TRBD2. Germline assignment: CDR1 SGHRS and CDR2 YFSETQ. CDR3 length equals 14 residues. V gave up 4 bases and J gave up 5 bases; unmatched junction bases: 7. The DNA of the CDR3 is TGCGCCAGCAGCGCCGGGGGGATCAGAGATACGCAGTATTTT. It encodes CASSAGGIRDTQYF.

Only one count was recorded for this clone. The chain uses TRBV7-9 and TRBJ1-4, with D possibly being TRBD1 (5 bases). V lost 5 bases and J lost 4, with 23 bases in between. Germline CDR1 is SEHNR and CDR2 is FQNEAQ (reference sequence). This CDR3 comprises 18 residues. The CDR3 spells CASSPAPAGRVYNEKLFF. The DNA for the CDR3 is TGTGCCAGCAGCCCCGCCCCCGCAGGGAGGGTATATAATGAAAAACTGTTTTTT.

The chain links TRBV18 to TRBJ2-6; 8 positions agree with TRBD1. The CDR3 has 17 amino acids. CDR1 is KGHSH, CDR2 LQKENI, per germline. V lost 3 bases to trimming and J lost 0 bases; unmatched junction nucleotides: 4. CDR3 in amino acids: CASSPGTGLSGANVLTF. For the CDR3, the DNA is TGTGCCAGCTCACCGGGGACAGGCCTCTCTGGGGCCAACGTCCTGACTTTC.

The chain employs TRBV6-5 and TRBJ1-3, with 7 bases lining up with TRBD1. CDR3 length equals 14 residues. The trim removed 5 bases at V and 2 bases at J, leaving 3 bases unmatched. From germline, CDR1 is MNHEY and CDR2 SVGAGI. This chain's CDR3 is CASSTGDTGNTIYF. CDR3 nucleotide sequence: TGTGCCAGCAGTACAGGGGATACTGGAAACACCATATATTTT.

The V gene is TRBV7-2, the J gene TRBJ2-5; tentative D call: TRBD2 (5 bases). CDR1 SGHTA and CDR2 FQGNSA come from the germline V gene. Trimming took 5 bases from V and 2 from J, leaving 15 bases between them. The CDR3 contains 15 residues. The CDR3 DNA follows: TGTGCCAGCAGCGTTAGCGCGACGCTGCAAGAGACCCAGTACTTC. This codes for CASSVSATLQETQYF.

About this clone: Sequence at one end of the junction differs from germline and may be a read error. The chain is built from TRBV7-8 and TRBJ2-7; 7 bases fit TRBD2. Germline lookup yields CDR1 SGHVS and CDR2 FQNEAQ. The CDR3 spans 12 residues. CDR3 bases: TGTGCCAGCAGCTTAGCGCTCGGGACTACCCACTTC. Protein sequence: CASSLALGTTHF.

This clone was seen a few times. The chain combines TRBV19 with TRBJ1-2; D unclear. This CDR3 has 15 residues. Trimming removed 8 bases from V and 2 bases from J, with 18 bases in between. From germline, CDR1 is LNHDA and CDR2 SQIVND (reference sequence). CDR3 coding DNA: TGTGCCAGTCGAGGCGGCTCTGGAGGGAACTATGGCTACACCTTC. It yields the protein CASRGGSGGNYGYTF.

This chain links TRBV6-5 with TRBJ1-5; TRBD1 agrees at 12 bases. The CDR3 runs 15 residues. Trimming cost V 6 bases and J 3 bases; bases outside gene matches: 3. Looked up from germline, CDR1 is MNHEY and CDR2 is SVGAGI. CDR3 in amino acids: CASSGTGGLNQPQHF. As DNA, the CDR3 is TGTGCCAGCAGCGGGACAGGGGGCCTCAATCAGCCCCAGCATTTT.